This record looks at one TCR beta chain sequence and its context. This specimen comes from a study of T cell responses to AZD1222 COVID-19 vaccine. Generated by immunoSEQ multiplex PCR, the TCRdb table keeps only in-frame clones and is missing some. The sample lists around 160,000 clones, around four fifths seen once, with 4.1% in the top ten. V was clipped by 6 bases and J by 6 bases; unmatched bases: 8. The CDR3 has 14 residues. In germline, CDR1 is MNHEY, CDR2 SVGAGI. This specimen was peripheral blood, taken on day 0 of MenACWY control vaccination. This chain uses TRBV6-5 with TRBJ1-5; 7 bases agree with TRBD1. This TCR was sampled from an adult in good health. The CDR3 loop is CASSLDRVRQPQHF. The CDR3 region has the DNA TGTGCCAGCAGCCTCGACAGGGTCCGTCAGCCCCAGCATTTT.